Listed below are T cell receptor beta chains from one sample, sequenced in a study of blood T cell repertoires in COVID-19. The assay was immunoSEQ multiplex PCR, and TCRdb's table has in-frame clones only and misses some. Found here are about 240,000 clones, about nine tenths of them singletons; the top ten hold approximately 7.6%. Material for sequencing was peripheral blood. Receptors were obtained from a man between 60 and 70 years old who had recovered from COVID-19. Both conserved end residues are trimmed from each CDR3. Each record gives: V gene, CDR3 length, CDR3 protein.

TRBV30,12,ARNRIQGRAEAF
TRBV2,13,ASRTPGQGHGELF
TRBV30,10,AWSPTGYGYT
TRBV7-9,14,ASAYPSTGRGEKLF
TRBV2,10,AMNRDQETQY
TRBV7-9,11,ASSLVGGHGYT
TRBV7-8,10,ASSLEDSNQY
TRBV5-1,16,ASSWRTSGGGGTDTQY
TRBV30,12,AWSVGLITDTQY
TRBV7-9,16,ASNRDRGLFRNTGELF
TRBV9,10,ASSVVGEKLF
TRBV5-1,10,ASRAVLETQY
TRBV12-2,10,ASRFSPLLIH
TRBV11-2,15,ASSKRGQGTNTGELF
TRBV9,14,ASSESSGGRPYGYT
TRBV18,14,ASSPRQVRGDTEAF
TRBV7-2,15,ASSSHLSKAGRDTQY
TRBV12-3/TRBV12-4,11,ASSWADDYGYT
TRBV5-1,13,ASSFYGTASYEQY
TRBV11-2,10,ASSLGEGGYT
TRBV2,14,ASEQEGAASGNTIY
TRBV2,13,ASSEIGQNYNEQF
TRBV7-9,11,ASSPSGASPLH
TRBV11-2,13,ASSLRGGSTDTQY
TRBV30,12,AWSPGVNTGELF
TRBV6-1,12,ASSESGRIYGYT
TRBV9,16,ASSPRTSGGAGVGTQY
TRBV6-5,10,ASSRLQGEPF
TRBV9,13,ASSVFSAGSTEAF
TRBV24-1,11,ATSRGDHQPQH
TRBV2,12,ASRSGTLGSPLH
TRBV28,13,ASSFRLTGATEAF
TRBV10-3,12,AISEADRGYEQF
TRBV7-8,15,ASSLDRGLLTNEKLF
TRBV4-1,13,ASSSPGQRSEKLF
TRBV7-9,14,ASSLLRGQGGSPLH
TRBV7-9,12,ASSSSVLGDTQY
TRBV6-5,11,ASSRQAGGAQY
TRBV6-5,11,ASKRDSTDTQY
TRBV28,15,ASKSRTSGVSTDTQY
TRBV24-1,15,ATSGGRLAGGTDTQY
TRBV6-6,12,ASGESGGPDTQY
TRBV24-1,14,ATSDPGRGGTDTQY
TRBV6-2/TRBV6-3,15,ASSGVFGRGPGDEQF
TRBV7-8,15,ASSLGYSSGYTGELF
TRBV7-9,16,ASSLDLAGALNTGELF
TRBV3-1/TRBV3-2,12,ASSQRVSNSPLH
TRBV4-1,15,ASSQGARQGPRYGYT
TRBV5-1,16,ASSLREQTGGFGNTIY
TRBV19,12,ASSTGQGNTEAF
TRBV5-6,13,ASSRLDTRDTEAF
TRBV9,14,ASSVGRRGNTGELF
TRBV5-4,14,ASSLGRGTSTDTQY
TRBV9,13,ASSPGGGSKTEAF